The 8 T cell receptor beta chains reported below all come from one sample, sequenced in a study of blood T cell repertoires in COVID-19. Profiled with immunoSEQ multiplex PCR; TCRdb holds only in-frame clones, not every one. The profile shows about 94,000 clones, around 80% of them singletons. Source material: peripheral blood. The receptors were gathered from a human donor in a cohort sampled during active COVID-19.

This clone was detected only once. The genes are TRBV7-8 and TRBJ1-1, with 9 bases lining up with TRBD1. CDR1 and CDR2 from the germline V gene are SGHVS and FQNEAQ. This CDR3 region has 14 residues. With 7 bases clipped from V and 5 bases from J, the junction kept 8 bases outside the gene matches. CDR3 amino acids: CASNRTGDLTEAFF. In DNA form, the CDR3 reads TGTGCCAGCAATCGGACAGGGGATTTGACTGAAGCTTTCTTT. Together with reference TRBV7-8 and TRBJ1-1, the CDR3 gives the full variable domain: GAGVSQSPRYKVAKRGQDVALRCDPISGHVSLFWYQQALGQGPEFLTYFQNEAQLDKSGLPSDRFFAERPEGSVSTLKIQRTQQEDSAVYLCASNRTGDLTEAFFGQGTRLTVV.

The rearrangement joins TRBV28 to TRBJ2-7; a possible D gene is TRBD2 (5 bases). V was shortened by 2 bases and J by 6 bases, with 8 bases between the two germline ends. Germline values: CDR1 MDHEN, CDR2 SYDVKM. The CDR3 spans 12 residues. The DNA of the CDR3 is TGTGCCAGCAGTTTACGAAGCGGCGAGCAGTACTTC. It yields the protein CASSLRSGEQYF.

The chain has TRBV6-6 and TRBJ2-1; 9 bases are shared with TRBD2. The CDR3 consists of 16 residues. Germline V CDR1 and CDR2: MNHNY, SVGAGI (reference sequence). Trimming cost V 2 bases and J 6 bases; bases outside gene matches: 8. Written as DNA, the CDR3 is TGTGCCAGCAGTTACGTAGCGGGAGCGGGATCCAATGAGCAGTTCTTC. This sequence encodes CASSYVAGAGSNEQFF.

The chain combines TRBV4-2 with TRBJ1-4; 7 bases align to TRBD1. This CDR3 has 18 amino acids. Germline CDR1 is LGHNA and CDR2 is YNFKEQ. V trimming: 5 bases; J trimming: 2 bases; junction bases outside the gene matches: 14. CDR3 sequence (DNA): TGTGCCAGCAGCTCTCATCATACCAGGGGGGCGACTAATGAAAAACTGTTTTTT. This encodes CASSSHHTRGATNEKLFF.

The CDR3 is CASSDRDRGYEQYF. CDR3 in DNA: TGTGCCAGCAGCGATAGGGACAGGGGTTACGAGCAGTACTTC. The chain is built from TRBV25-1 and TRBJ2-7; 10 bases map to TRBD1. Germline CDR1 and CDR2: MGHDK and SYGVNS. This CDR3 is 14 amino acids long. The V segment lost 6 bases and the J segment 4 bases; nucleotides outside the gene matches: 6.

The chain is built from TRBV4-1 and TRBJ2-3; 7 nucleotides align to TRBD2. CDR1 MGHRA and CDR2 YSYEKL come from the germline V gene. V dropped 1 base and J dropped 2; count of bases not matched to a gene: 6. CDR3 length: 16 amino acids. CDR3 loop: CASSQVERGSTDTQYF. The CDR3 DNA reads as TGCGCCAGCAGCCAAGTTGAGCGGGGATCCACAGATACGCAGTATTTT.

V is TRBV9 and J is TRBJ1-1; D remains ambiguous. V lost 3 bases, J lost 0 bases, and 12 bases lay in between. This CDR3 is 15 amino acids long. The germline V gene encodes CDR1 SGDLS and CDR2 YYNGEE. The CDR3 DNA follows: TGTGCCAGCAGCGCCGATCTTCACATGAACACTGAAGCTTTCTTT. Its protein product is CASSADLHMNTEAFF.

This sequence joins TRBV27 and TRBJ1-4, with 9 nucleotides matching TRBD1. CDR1 and CDR2 (germline): MNHEY, SMNVEV (reference sequence). CDR3 length: 12 residues. The V segment lost 5 bases and the J segment 13 bases; nucleotides outside the gene matches: 5. CDR3 DNA sequence: TGTGCCAGCAGTCCGGACAGGGGTACACTGTTTTTT. Its translation: CASSPDRGTLFF.